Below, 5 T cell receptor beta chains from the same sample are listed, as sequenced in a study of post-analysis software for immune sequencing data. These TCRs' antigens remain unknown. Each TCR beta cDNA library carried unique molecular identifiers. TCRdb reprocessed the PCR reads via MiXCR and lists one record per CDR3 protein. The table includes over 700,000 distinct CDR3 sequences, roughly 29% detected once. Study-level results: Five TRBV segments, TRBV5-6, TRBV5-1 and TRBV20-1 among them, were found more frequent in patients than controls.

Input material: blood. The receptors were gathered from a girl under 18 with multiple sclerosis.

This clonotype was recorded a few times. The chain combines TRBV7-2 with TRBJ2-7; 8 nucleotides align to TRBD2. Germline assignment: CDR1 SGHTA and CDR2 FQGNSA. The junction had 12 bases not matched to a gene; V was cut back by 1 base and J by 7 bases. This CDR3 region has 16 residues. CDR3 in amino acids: CASSLVAPSGRSEQYF. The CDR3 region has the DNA TGTGCCAGCAGCTTAGTGGCCCCCAGCGGGAGAAGTGAGCAGTACTTC.

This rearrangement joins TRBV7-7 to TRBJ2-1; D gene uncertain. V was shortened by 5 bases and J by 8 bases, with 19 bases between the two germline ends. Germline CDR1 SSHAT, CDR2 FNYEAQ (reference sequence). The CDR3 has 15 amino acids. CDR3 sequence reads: CASSPGRQSGHEQFF. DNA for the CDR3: TGTGCCAGCAGCCCCGGGCGCCAATCAGGCCATGAGCAGTTCTTC.

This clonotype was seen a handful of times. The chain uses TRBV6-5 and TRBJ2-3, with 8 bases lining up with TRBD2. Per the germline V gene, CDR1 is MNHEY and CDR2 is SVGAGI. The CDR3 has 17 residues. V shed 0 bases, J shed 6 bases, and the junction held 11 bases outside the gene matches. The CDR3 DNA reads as TGTGCCAGCAGTTACTCTTTTAGTTCGGGAGGGATGGATACGCAGTATTTT. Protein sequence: CASSYSFSSGGMDTQYF.

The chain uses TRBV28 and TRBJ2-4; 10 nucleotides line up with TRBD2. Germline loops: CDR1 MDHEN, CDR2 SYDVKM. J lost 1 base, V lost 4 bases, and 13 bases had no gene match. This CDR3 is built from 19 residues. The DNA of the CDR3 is TGTGCCAGCAGTTCCCCCTCGGCTAGCGGGAGAGGGGCCAAAAACATTCAGTACTTC. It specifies CASSSPSASGRGAKNIQYF.

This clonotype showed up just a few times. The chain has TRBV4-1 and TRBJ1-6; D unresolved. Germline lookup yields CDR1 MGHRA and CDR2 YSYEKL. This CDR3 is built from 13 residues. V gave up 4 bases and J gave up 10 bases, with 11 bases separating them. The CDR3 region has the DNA TGCGCCAGCAGCCTAACCCGGACCTCACCCCTCCACTTT. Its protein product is CASSLTRTSPLHF.